Shown below are 4 T cell receptor beta chains from a single sample sequenced in a study of blood T cell repertoires in COVID-19. Libraries were prepared by immunoSEQ multiplex PCR; TCRdb keeps only in-frame clonotypes and omits some of them. The sample has some 150,000 clones; around 90% are singletons. The sequencing input was peripheral blood. The receptors here all came from a woman aged 60-70 years with active or convalescent COVID-19.

The CDR3 loop is CAISAYDTQYF. In DNA form, the CDR3 reads TGTGCCATCAGTGCGTATGATACGCAGTATTTT. The J gene is TRBJ2-3, the V gene TRBV10-3; D is unclear. CDR3 length: 11 residues. Trimming removed 4 bases at V and 6 bases at J, with 5 bases between. Germline-derived CDR1 and CDR2 are ENHRY and SYGVKD.

The chain recombines TRBV19 with TRBJ2-3, with 15 bases lining up with TRBD2. V shed 4 bases, J shed 1 base, and the junction held 6 bases outside the gene matches. CDR1 and CDR2 (germline): LNHDA, SQIVND (reference sequence). This CDR3 is 18 amino acids long. This CDR3 is CASSTGLAGGMRTDTQYF. The CDR3 nucleotides read TGTGCCAGTAGTACGGGACTAGCGGGGGGTATGCGCACAGATACGCAGTATTTT. Drawing the rest from reference TRBV19 and TRBJ2-3, the complete variable domain is DGGITQSPKYLFRKEGQNVTLSCEQNLNHDAMYWYRQDPGQGLRLIYYSQIVNDFQKGDIAEGYSVSREKKESFPLTVTSAQKNPTAFYLCASSTGLAGGMRTDTQYFGPGTRLTVL.

The V gene is TRBV28, the J gene TRBJ2-7; the match to TRBD1 covers 10 bases. Germline V gene sequence: CDR1 MDHEN, CDR2 SYDVKM. CDR3 length equals 14 residues. The trim removed 6 bases at V and 3 bases at J, leaving 5 bases unmatched. The CDR3 protein is CASRAGQGNYEQYF. DNA for the CDR3: TGTGCCAGCAGGGCGGGACAGGGGAACTACGAGCAGTACTTC.

The rearrangement joins TRBV6-2 or TRBV6-3 to TRBJ1-1; D remains ambiguous. V was trimmed by 3 bases and J by 0 bases, leaving 8 bases between them. The CDR3 runs 14 residues. Germline loops: CDR1 MNHEY, CDR2 SVGEGT. CDR3 DNA sequence: TGTGCCAGCAGTTATAGAGGGATGAACACTGAAGCTTTCTTT. Translating gives CASSYRGMNTEAFF.